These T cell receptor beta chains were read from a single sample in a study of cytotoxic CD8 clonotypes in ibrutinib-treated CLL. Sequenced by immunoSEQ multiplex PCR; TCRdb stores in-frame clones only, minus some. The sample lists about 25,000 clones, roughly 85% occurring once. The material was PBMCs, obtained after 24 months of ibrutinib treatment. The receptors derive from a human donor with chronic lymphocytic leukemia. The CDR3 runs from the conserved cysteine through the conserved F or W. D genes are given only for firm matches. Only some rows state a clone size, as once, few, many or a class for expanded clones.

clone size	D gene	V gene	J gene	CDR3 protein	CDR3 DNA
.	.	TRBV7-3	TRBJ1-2	CASSPAPGHNYGYTF	TGTGCCAGCAGCCCCGCTCCGGGACACAACTATGGCTACACCTTC
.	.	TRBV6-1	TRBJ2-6	CASSGGVGNPGANVLTF	TGTGCCAGCAGTGGAGGGGTGGGTAACCCTGGGGCCAACGTCCTGACTTTC
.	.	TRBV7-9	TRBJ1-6	CASSPGSPSSYNSPLHF	TGTGCCAGCAGCCCGGGGTCCCCGAGCTCCTATAATTCACCCCTCCACTTT
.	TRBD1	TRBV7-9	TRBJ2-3	CASSPQGFTQYF	TGTGCCAGCAGCCCACAGGGGTTTACGCAGTATTTT
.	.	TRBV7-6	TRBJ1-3	CASSLGSGNTIYF	TGTGCCAGCAGCTTGGGGTCCGGAAACACCATATATTTT
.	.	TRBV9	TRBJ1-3	CASSRSGNTIYF	TGTGCCAGCAGCCGCTCTGGAAACACCATATATTTT
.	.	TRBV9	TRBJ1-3	CASSAEQGLGSGNTIYF	TGTGCCAGCAGCGCAGAACAGGGATTAGGCTCTGGAAACACCATATATTTT
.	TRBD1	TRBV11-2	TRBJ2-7	CASSSLRDRPYEQYF	TGTGCCAGCAGCTCACTCCGGGACAGACCCTACGAGCAGTACTTC
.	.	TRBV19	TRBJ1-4	CASSIVRFGATNEKLFF	TGTGCCAGTAGTATAGTAAGATTCGGTGCAACTAATGAAAAACTGTTTTTT
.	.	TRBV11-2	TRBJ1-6	CASSLLTGAGGSPLHF	TGTGCCAGCAGCTTATTGACGGGGGCGGGGGGCTCACCCCTCCACTTT
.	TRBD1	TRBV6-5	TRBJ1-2	CASSPTGQAWYGYTF	TGTGCCAGCAGCCCGACCGGACAGGCCTGGTATGGCTACACCTTC
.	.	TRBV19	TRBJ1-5	CASNWGGRDSFQPQHF	TGTGCCAGTAATTGGGGAGGAAGGGATTCGTTCCAGCCCCAGCATTTT
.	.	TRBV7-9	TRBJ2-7	CASSLSKAYEQYF	TGTGCCAGCAGCTTATCAAAGGCCTACGAGCAGTACTTC
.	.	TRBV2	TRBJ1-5	CASRVRPLTNQPQHF	TGTGCCAGCAGAGTACGGCCCCTCACCAATCAGCCCCAGCATTTT
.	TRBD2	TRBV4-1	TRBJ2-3	CASKLTSGGALADTQYF	TGCGCCAGCAAGTTGACTAGCGGGGGGGCTTTGGCAGATACGCAGTATTTT
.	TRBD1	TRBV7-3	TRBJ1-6	CASSARGDRNNSPLHF	TGTGCCAGCAGCGCGAGGGGGGACAGGAATAATTCACCCCTCCACTTT
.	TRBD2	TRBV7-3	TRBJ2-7	CASSLSGGAYEQYF	TGTGCCAGCAGCCTTAGCGGGGGGGCCTACGAGCAGTACTTC
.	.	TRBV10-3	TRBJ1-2	CAISVGMDGYTF	TGTGCCATCAGTGTCGGGATGGATGGCTACACCTTC
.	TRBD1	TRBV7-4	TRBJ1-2	CASSSRDREVGYTF	TGTGCCAGCAGTTCCCGGGACAGGGAGGTTGGCTACACCTTC
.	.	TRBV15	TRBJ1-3	CATSMIGNTIYF	TGTGCCACCAGCATGATAGGAAACACCATATATTTT
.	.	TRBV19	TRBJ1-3	CASSEQGFSGNTIYF	TGTGCCAGTAGCGAGCAGGGGTTCTCTGGAAACACCATATATTTT
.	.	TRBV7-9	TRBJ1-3	CASSLTAGDGNTIYF	TGTGCCAGCAGCTTAACCGCCGGGGACGGGAACACCATATATTTT
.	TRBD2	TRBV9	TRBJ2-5	CASSVDSGGQETQYF	TGTGCCAGCAGCGTTGATAGCGGGGGACAAGAGACCCAGTACTTC
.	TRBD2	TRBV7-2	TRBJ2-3	CASSLDLSASGGDTQYF	TGTGCCAGCAGCTTAGACCTTTCGGCTAGCGGGGGTGATACGCAGTATTTT
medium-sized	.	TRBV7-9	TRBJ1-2	CASSPDGSYGYTF	TGTGCCAGCAGCCCGGACGGCTCTTATGGCTACACCTTC
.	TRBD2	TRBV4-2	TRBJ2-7	CASSQDSSGAYEQYF	TGTGCCAGCAGCCAAGATTCTAGCGGGGCCTACGAGCAGTACTTC
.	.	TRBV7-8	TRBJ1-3	CASSLEGTPENTIYF	TGTGCCAGCAGCTTAGAAGGGACCCCCGAGAACACCATATATTTT
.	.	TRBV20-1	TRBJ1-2	CSADNYGYTF	TGCAGTGCTGATAACTATGGCTACACCTTC
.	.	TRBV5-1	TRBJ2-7	CARRTEAYEQYF	TGCGCCAGGAGGACGGAGGCCTACGAGCAGTACTTC